This entry describes one TCR beta chain. There is no known antigen for this receptor. Base-call qualities are not available, and no considerably larger clone is one nucleotide away. The source of the sample is a study of cytomegalovirus exposure and HLA in healthy donors (dated by TCRdb to 2016 to 2017). Study-level background: In an earlier analysis of approximately 640 of the donors, roughly 300 Gb of sequence data and some 120 million unique TCR beta sequences from 180 million or so T cells were reported. High-throughput TCR immunosequencing, statistical association of individual TCRs with disease status, and machine learning were combined to predict cytomegalovirus infection status. The number of donors typed differed by locus, with 629-630 for A, B, C, DRB1 and DQB1, around 560 for DQA1, 600 to 610 for DPA1, and 400 to 490 for DPB1. Of the approximately 400 genotyped donors, 65% to 90% fell in the genetic ancestry cluster associated with self-reported Caucasian donors. The aim of the study was to test whether cataloging public T cell receptors could identify signatures of past pathogen exposure. Every repertoire in the discovery cohort had been generated on one and the same sequencing platform. An early release that covered about 600 HLA-typed donors contained around 300 gigabases of sequencing data and tens of millions of unique TCR sequences. Donor age, sex, ethnicity and CMV serostatus were compiled together with the repertoire data. A later analysis re-examined previously published TCR beta repertoires from over 500 donors and added high-resolution HLA genotyping to investigate patterns of TCR occurrence. Four or five DR-DQ haplotypes were handled as single units for association and clustering because linkage in the cohort was strong. In a later genetic analysis, genome-wide SNP genotypes for about 65% of the roughly 670 donors were used, and that subset was treated as a discovery cohort. Rather than drawing on any new phenotypic data, the later analysis identified candidate immune exposures from TCR beta sequences and the way those sequences occurred across donors. Among around 400 genotyped donors of the cohort, an average of about 240,000 unique TCR beta nucleotide sequences were sequenced per donor, around 20% of them non-productive. In an earlier analysis of about 590 of the donors, high-throughput TCR beta sequencing was used to judge whether each TCR beta V gene segment behaved as functional or pseudogenic. A separate validation cohort of roughly 110 different subjects was used in addition to the roughly 640-subject first cohort. HLA typing included class I and class II loci at four-digit resolution. The study profiled the T cell repertoires of approximately 700 subjects by immunosequencing and related them to cytomegalovirus serostatus.

Findings and caveats that apply to the study as a whole: A later analysis associated 16,951 TCR beta sequences with specific HLA alleles at a false discovery rate of 0.05. Assigning TCR associations to individual alleles was difficult when HLA alleles, especially DR and DQ, strongly co-occurred. The cohort was sequenced for TCR beta chains only, and without alpha or paired-chain data the features that could be detected were limited. In a later analysis, HLA-associated TCR beta chains were found to be more clonally expanded and to have lower generation probabilities than equally common non-associated chains. In a later analysis, several top co-occurrence clusters were reported to appear linked to parvovirus B19, influenza, CMV and Epstein-Barr virus. Most TCR sequences were seen in very few donors, while some public TCRs were found in many individuals. The classifier was reported to diagnose cytomegalovirus status with high specificity and sensitivity in both the original and validation cohorts. A cluster of highly shared sequence variants was judged likely to represent a technical artifact of the sequencing pipeline. A total of 164 TCR beta chains were listed by the study as associated with cytomegalovirus. In a later genetic analysis, a missense DCLRE1C variant was associated with V-gene and J-gene trimming of TCR beta chains, and the association was replicated in an independent cohort. A few of the identified cytomegalovirus-associated TCR beta chains were confirmed in vitro to be specific for cytomegalovirus antigens. Because the 87-base-pair reads could not distinguish some IMGT-functional V segments, including TRBV6-2 and TRBV6-3, those segments were excluded. Immune exposure information for the cohort was limited to CMV serostatus. Because HLA typing was missing for some donors at each locus, association tests included only the typed subset. According to a later analysis, TCR association rates differed among HLA loci, with DRB1 alleles showing the most associated TCRs and HLA-C alleles showing the fewest. According to a later analysis, most CMV-associated TCR beta chains appeared to be HLA-restricted, and the HLA associations seemed to be driven largely by CMV exposure. A further reported finding was that TCR beta sequences accurately predicted the HLA-A and HLA-B alleles for most subjects in the first cohort. Broadly in line with IMGT annotations, most TCR beta V segments showed up in productive rearrangements about 90% or about 30% of the time in an earlier analysis of a few hundred of the donors. Linkage disequilibrium might explain the correlated functional status among segregating V segments, but an unknown experimental factor could not be ruled out. Because counts were too low, around 17 rarely observed V segments, including chromosome 9 orphons, were left out of the earlier analysis of about 620 of the donors. Compared with the approximately 670-donor mean, donors in an Asian-associated ancestry cluster had fewer N-insertions in productive TCRs, according to a later genetic analysis. The authors suggested that the approach could potentially be generalized to other disease states and immunological phenotypes. Sequencing depth was assumed to be roughly uniform across donors in the presence/absence analyses, though that assumption may not hold.

The cohort consisted of 650 to 850 healthy bone marrow donors. At the time of sampling, every cohort member was nominally healthy, though immune exposures that went unrecorded were likely present. The donor tested CMV seropositive, placing the donor among the 289 seropositive members of the cohort. A peripheral blood sample was collected from each donor, and TCR beta sequencing was performed on peripheral blood mononuclear cells. Genomic DNA was extracted from the blood cell samples with the Qiagen DNeasy Blood Extraction Kit. V is cut by 1 base and J by 0 bases, and the space between the germline ends is 7 bases. CDR1 and CDR2, looked up from the germline V gene, are SGDLS and YYNGEE. The CDR3 holds 14 amino acids from the cysteine to the phenylalanine. The retained sequence is limited to the CDR3, 42 bases, with the frame set at the first base. Libraries were built with the immunoSEQ multiplex PCR assay. For the multiplex PCR, a mixture combining 60 forward primers for TCR Vbeta segments and 13 reverse primers for TCR Jbeta segments was used. The CDR3 region of rearranged TCR beta genes was amplified from genomic DNA with a multiplex PCR assay. The Illumina HiSeq System was used to sequence the amplified TCR beta libraries as 87-base-pair reads. In the authors' own workflow: Across the 666 repertoires, a later analysis counted 80 million or so unique TCR beta chains, roughly 11 million of which were shared by at least two donors. A nearest-neighbor algorithm error-corrected the raw reads and collapsed the reads into unique sequences, merging closely related sequences to remove PCR and sequencing errors. Alignment of CDR3 sequences to IMGT reference sequences was used to assign V, D and J gene segments. Each retained sequence needed at least a six-nucleotide match to both a V gene segment and a J gene segment. Rearrangements were called productive when the CDR3 lacked stop codons and stayed in frame with V and J; all others were non-productive. Following IMGT convention, CDR3 was defined as the stretch from the second conserved V-encoded cysteine to the conserved J-encoded phenylalanine. The earlier analysis of fewer than 750 of the donors excluded sequences that lacked an unambiguous match to a single V gene segment. In an earlier analysis of 450 to 700 of the donors, V segments were called functional above 56.7% productive rearrangements and were called segregating when the between-donor standard deviation exceeded 5%. A statistical classification framework was developed to diagnose cytomegalovirus status using the catalog of TCR beta chain sequences. A later analysis assigned V and J genes by comparing TCR nucleotide sequences with IMGT/GENE-DB human TR gene sequences. Using the TCRdist pipeline, a later analysis assigned CDR3 sequences along with most-parsimonious VDJ recombination scenarios. In a later analysis, each TCR beta chain was defined by its CDR3 amino acid sequence together with its V-gene family, and reads without a unique V-gene family were excluded. To address suspected cross-contamination and a sequencing artifact, a later analysis removed a few hundred highly shared, low-generation-probability nucleotide sequences. For each public chain, a later analysis derived a clonal expansion index from normalized ranks of inferred template counts within each repertoire. In a later analysis, generation probabilities were computed with a VDJ recombination model fitted to out-of-frame rearrangements, and the resulting probabilities were checked against IGoR. In a later analysis, TCR-TCR, TCR-HLA and TCR-CMV co-occurrence was scored with hypergeometric tests, and a repertoire-size bias correction was applied to TCR pairs. To estimate false discovery rates, a later analysis permuted the HLA or CMV assignments 20 times. In a later analysis, co-occurring TCRs were grouped using DBSCAN, and TCRdist sequence similarity was added for clustering within HLA-allele-positive subsets. Co-occurrence clustering excluded repertoires with fewer than 30,000 or more than 120,000 public chains, plus five with anomalous nucleotide sharing. This is the immuneACCESS table as TCRdb keeps it, with only in-frame sequences that have V and J called. A part of the clones is gone; compared with another copy, unresolved V genes explain less than half, and the rest is unexplained. Clone size and V and J calls were adopted from that table, with D and trimming inferred from the DNA. Counted in this sample were some 130,000 clones; around three quarters of them appeared once. The biggest ten clones account for about 2.4% of the sample.

The sample comprised PBMCs. The V gene is TRBV9 and the J gene is TRBJ1-2; D gene: possibly TRBD1, on 6 matching bases. This TCR was sampled from a woman aged 55-69 years in good health and CMV-seropositive. The DNA is as follows: TGTGCCAGCAGCGTAACAGGGACTAACTATGGCTACACCTTC. It is translated as CASSVTGTNYGYTF.